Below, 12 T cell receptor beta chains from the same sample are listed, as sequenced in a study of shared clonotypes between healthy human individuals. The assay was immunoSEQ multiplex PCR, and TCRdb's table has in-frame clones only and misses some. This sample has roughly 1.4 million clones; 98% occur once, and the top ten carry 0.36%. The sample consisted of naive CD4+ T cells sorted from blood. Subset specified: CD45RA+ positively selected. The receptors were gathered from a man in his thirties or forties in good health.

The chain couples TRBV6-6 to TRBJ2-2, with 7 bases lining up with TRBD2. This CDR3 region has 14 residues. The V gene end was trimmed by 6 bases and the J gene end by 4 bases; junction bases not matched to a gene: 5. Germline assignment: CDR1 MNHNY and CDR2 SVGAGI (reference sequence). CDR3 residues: CASSQLASTGELFF. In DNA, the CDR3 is TGTGCCAGCAGCCAACTAGCGAGCACCGGGGAGCTGTTTTTT.

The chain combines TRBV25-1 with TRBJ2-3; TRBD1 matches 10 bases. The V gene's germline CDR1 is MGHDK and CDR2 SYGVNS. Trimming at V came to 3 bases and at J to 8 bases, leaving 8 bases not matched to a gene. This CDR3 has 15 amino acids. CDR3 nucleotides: TGTGCCAGCAGTGAGACAGGACAGGGGGAGGTTACGCAGTATTTT. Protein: CASSETGQGEVTQYF.

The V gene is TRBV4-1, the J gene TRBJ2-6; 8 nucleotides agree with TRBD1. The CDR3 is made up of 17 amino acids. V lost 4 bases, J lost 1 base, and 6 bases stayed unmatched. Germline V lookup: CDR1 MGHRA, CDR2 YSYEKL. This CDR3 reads CASSRGGQASGANVLTF. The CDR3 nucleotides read TGCGCCAGCAGCCGAGGGGGACAGGCGTCTGGGGCCAACGTCCTGACTTTC.

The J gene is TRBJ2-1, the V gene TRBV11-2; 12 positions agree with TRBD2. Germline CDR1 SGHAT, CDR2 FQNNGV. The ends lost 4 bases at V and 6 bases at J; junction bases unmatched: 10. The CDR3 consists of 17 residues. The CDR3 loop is CASSSETSGRMGNEQFF. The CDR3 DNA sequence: TGTGCCAGCAGCTCAGAGACTAGCGGGAGAATGGGCAATGAGCAGTTCTTC.

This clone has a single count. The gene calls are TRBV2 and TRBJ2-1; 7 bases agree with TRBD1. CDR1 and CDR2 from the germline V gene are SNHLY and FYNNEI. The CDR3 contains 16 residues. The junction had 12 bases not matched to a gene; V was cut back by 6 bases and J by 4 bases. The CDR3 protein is CASRPDRVGAYNEQFF. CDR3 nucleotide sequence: TGTGCCAGCAGACCCGACAGGGTGGGGGCATACAATGAGCAGTTCTTC.

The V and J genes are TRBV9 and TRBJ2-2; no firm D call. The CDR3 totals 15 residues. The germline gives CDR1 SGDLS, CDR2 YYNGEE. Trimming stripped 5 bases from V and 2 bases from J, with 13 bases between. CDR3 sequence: CASRSEGPNTGELFF. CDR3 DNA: TGTGCCAGCAGATCAGAAGGGCCTAACACCGGGGAGCTGTTTTTT.

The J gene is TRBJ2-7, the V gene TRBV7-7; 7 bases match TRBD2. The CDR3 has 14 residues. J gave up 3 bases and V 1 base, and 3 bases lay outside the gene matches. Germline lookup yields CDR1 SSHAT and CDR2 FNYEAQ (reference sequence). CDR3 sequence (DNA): TGTGCCAGCAGCTTAGGGGGGGGAATCTACGAGCAGTACTTC. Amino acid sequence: CASSLGGGIYEQYF. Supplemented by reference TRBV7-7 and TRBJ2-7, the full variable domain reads GAGVSQSPRYKVTKRGQDVTLRCDPISSHATLYWYQQALGQGPEFLTYFNYEAQPDKSGLPSDRFSAERPEGSISTLTIQRTEQRDSAMYRCASSLGGGIYEQYFGPGTRLTVT.

The CDR3, as DNA: TGCAGCGTTGTTAGCAGGGCTAACTACGAGCAGTACTTC. Amino acids: CSVVSRANYEQYF. The chain uses TRBV29-1 and TRBJ2-7; the D gene is possibly TRBD1 (5 bases). Trimming pared 4 bases from V and 3 bases from J, leaving 13 bases between. This CDR3 spans 13 amino acids. Germline-derived CDR1 and CDR2 are SQVTM and ANQGSEA.

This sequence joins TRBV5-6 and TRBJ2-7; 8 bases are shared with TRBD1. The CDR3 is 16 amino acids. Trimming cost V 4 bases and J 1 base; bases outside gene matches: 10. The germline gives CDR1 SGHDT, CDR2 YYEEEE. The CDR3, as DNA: TGTGCCAGCAGCGTGGGGCAGAGGACAGGGTCCTACGAGCAGTACTTC. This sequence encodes CASSVGQRTGSYEQYF.

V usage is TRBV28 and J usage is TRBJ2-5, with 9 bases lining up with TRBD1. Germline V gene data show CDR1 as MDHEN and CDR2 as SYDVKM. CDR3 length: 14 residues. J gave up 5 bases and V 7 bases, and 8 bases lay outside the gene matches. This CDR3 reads CASTLIQGAETQYF. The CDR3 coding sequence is TGTGCCAGCACCTTGATACAGGGGGCTGAGACCCAGTACTTC.

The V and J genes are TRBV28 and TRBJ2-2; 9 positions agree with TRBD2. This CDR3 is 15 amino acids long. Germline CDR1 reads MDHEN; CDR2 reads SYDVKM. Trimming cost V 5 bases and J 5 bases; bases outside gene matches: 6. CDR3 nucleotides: TGTGCCAGCAGTGTATTAGCGGGAGAGACCGGGGAGCTGTTTTTT. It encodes CASSVLAGETGELFF.

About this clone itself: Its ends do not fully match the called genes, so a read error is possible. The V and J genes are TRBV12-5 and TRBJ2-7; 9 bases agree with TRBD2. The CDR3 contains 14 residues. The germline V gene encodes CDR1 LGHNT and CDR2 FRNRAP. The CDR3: CASGSSGRPDTKSF. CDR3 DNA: TGTGCTAGTGGTTCCAGCGGGAGGCCCGATACCAAGAGCTTC.